Shown below are 7 T cell receptor beta chains from a single sample sequenced in a study of T cell responses to AZD1222 COVID-19 vaccine. Measured with immunoSEQ multiplex PCR; TCRdb has only the in-frame clones, and not every one. The sample shows some 140,000 clones, about 85% of them seen only once. The material was peripheral blood, obtained on day 0 of AZD1222 vaccination. The receptors shown here come from an adult in good health.

The J gene is TRBJ1-4, the V gene TRBV19; the match to TRBD1 covers 9 bases. The V segment lost 7 bases and the J segment 5 bases; nucleotides outside the gene matches: 11. Germline V gene lookup returns CDR1 LNHDA and CDR2 SQIVND (reference sequence). This CDR3 is built from 16 residues. The CDR3: CASTPGVGTGNEKLFF. The DNA for the CDR3 is TGTGCCAGTACCCCAGGGGTCGGGACAGGGAATGAAAAACTGTTTTTT.

The genes are TRBV7-3 and TRBJ1-2; no clear D gene. The V end lost 5 bases, the J end lost 4 bases, and 17 bases lay between the germline ends. Looked up from germline, CDR1 is SGHTA and CDR2 is FQGTGA. The CDR3 extends over 15 amino acids. CDR3 amino acids: CASSPMGGGAYGYTF. The CDR3, as DNA: TGTGCCAGCAGCCCGATGGGCGGCGGTGCCTATGGCTACACCTTC.

The chain links TRBV29-1 to TRBJ2-3; 16 positions agree with TRBD2. CDR1 is SQVTM and CDR2 is ANQGSEA in the germline V gene. Trimming took 0 bases from V and 0 from J; bases not matched to a gene: 6. CDR3 size: 19 residues. The CDR3 region is CSVEDLGLAGGPSTDTQYF. The CDR3 DNA sequence: TGCAGCGTTGAAGATCTGGGACTAGCGGGGGGGCCGAGCACAGATACGCAGTATTTT.

The genes are TRBV3-1 (or the pseudogene TRBV3-2) and TRBJ2-1; 8 bases line up with TRBD2. The CDR3 consists of 13 residues. The V and J ends lost 6 bases and 8 bases, in that order; junction bases with no gene match: 6. Germline-derived CDR1 and CDR2 are LGHDT and YNNKEL (reference sequence). CDR3 nucleotides: TGTGCCAGCAGTCGTAGCGGGGAGGATGAGCAGTTCTTC. It specifies CASSRSGEDEQFF.

This chain uses TRBV3-1 (or the pseudogene TRBV3-2) with TRBJ1-1; perhaps TRBD1 as D (5 bases). V lost 4 bases, J lost 4 bases, and 10 bases lay in between. From germline, CDR1 is LGHDT and CDR2 YNNKEL (reference sequence). CDR3 size: 13 residues. CDR3 sequence (DNA): TGTGCCAGCAGCCGGACGCAGGGCACTGAAGCTTTCTTT. It specifies CASSRTQGTEAFF.

The chain couples TRBV28 to TRBJ1-4; possible D gene TRBD1, 6 bases. This CDR3 region has 16 residues. Germline V gene lookup returns CDR1 MDHEN and CDR2 SYDVKM. The V end lost 11 bases, the J end lost 0 bases, and 19 bases lay between the germline ends. The DNA for the CDR3 is TGTGCCTCCCCCCCCAGGGGCAGGTCAACTAATGAAAAACTGTTTTTT. Translated: CASPPRGRSTNEKLFF.

The chain is built from TRBV5-4 and TRBJ1-1; D gene ambiguous. This CDR3 is built from 13 residues. The V and J ends lost 2 bases and 6 bases respectively, with 11 bases between them. Per the germline V gene, CDR1 is SGHNT and CDR2 is YYREEE (reference sequence). The CDR3 region is CASSFSAVPEAFF. The CDR3 DNA sequence: TGTGCCAGCAGCTTTTCGGCAGTACCTGAAGCTTTCTTT.